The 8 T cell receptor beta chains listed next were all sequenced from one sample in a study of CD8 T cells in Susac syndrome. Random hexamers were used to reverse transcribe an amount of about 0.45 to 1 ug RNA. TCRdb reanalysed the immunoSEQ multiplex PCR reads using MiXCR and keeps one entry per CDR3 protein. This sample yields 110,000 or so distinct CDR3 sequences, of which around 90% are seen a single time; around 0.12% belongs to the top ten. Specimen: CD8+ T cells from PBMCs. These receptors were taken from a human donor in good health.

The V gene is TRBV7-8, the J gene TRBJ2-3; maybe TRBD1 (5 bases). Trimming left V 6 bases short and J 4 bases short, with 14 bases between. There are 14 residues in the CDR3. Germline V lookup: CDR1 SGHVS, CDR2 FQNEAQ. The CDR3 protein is CASSAGFQSDTQYF. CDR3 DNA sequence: TGTGCCAGCAGTGCAGGGTTTCAATCAGATACGCAGTATTTT.

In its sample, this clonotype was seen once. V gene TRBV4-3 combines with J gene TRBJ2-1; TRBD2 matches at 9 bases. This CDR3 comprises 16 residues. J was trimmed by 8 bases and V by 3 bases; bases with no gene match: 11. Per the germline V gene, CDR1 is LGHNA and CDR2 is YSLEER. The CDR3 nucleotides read TGCGCCAGCAGCCATCCGATAGCGGGAGACGTCCATGAGCAGTTCTTC. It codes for CASSHPIAGDVHEQFF.

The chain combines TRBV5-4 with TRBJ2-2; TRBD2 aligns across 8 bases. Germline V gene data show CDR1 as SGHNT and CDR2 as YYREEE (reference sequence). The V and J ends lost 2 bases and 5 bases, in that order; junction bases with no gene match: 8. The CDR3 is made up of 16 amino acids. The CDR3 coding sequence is TGTGCCAGCAGCTTCGTGGCCGGGGGGGGGACCGGGGAGCTGTTTTTT. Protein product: CASSFVAGGGTGELFF. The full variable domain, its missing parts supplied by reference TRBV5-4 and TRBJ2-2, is ETGVTQSPTHLIKTRGQQVTLRCSSQSGHNTVSWYQQALGQGPQFIFQYYREEENGRGNFPPRFSGLQFPNYSSELNVNALELDDSALYLCASSFVAGGGTGELFFGEGSRLTVL.

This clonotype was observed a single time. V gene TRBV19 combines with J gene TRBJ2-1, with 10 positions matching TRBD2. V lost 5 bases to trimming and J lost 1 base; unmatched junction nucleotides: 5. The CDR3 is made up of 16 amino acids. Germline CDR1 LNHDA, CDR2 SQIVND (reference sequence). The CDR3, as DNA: TGTGCCAGTAGTTCGGCTAGCGGGAGATCCTACAATGAGCAGTTCTTC. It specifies CASSSASGRSYNEQFF.

The CDR3 nucleotides read TGCAGCGTGGACGCTAAGGAAGCTTTCTTT. Its translation is CSVDAKEAFF. The genes are TRBV29-1 and TRBJ1-1; D not certain. This CDR3 contains 10 residues. Per germline, CDR1 SQVTM and CDR2 ANQGSEA. Trimming removed 6 bases at V and 8 bases at J, with 10 bases between.

In DNA, the CDR3 is TGTGCCAGTAGTATATTTTTTGTAGGACAGGGGGGGCCGAGGACTGAAGCTTTCTTT. Encoded protein: CASSIFFVGQGGPRTEAFF. V and J are TRBV19 and TRBJ1-1, with 10 bases that match TRBD1. Germline lookup yields CDR1 LNHDA and CDR2 SQIVND (reference sequence). The CDR3 spans 19 residues. With V trimmed by 2 bases and J by 5 bases, 17 bases remained unmatched.

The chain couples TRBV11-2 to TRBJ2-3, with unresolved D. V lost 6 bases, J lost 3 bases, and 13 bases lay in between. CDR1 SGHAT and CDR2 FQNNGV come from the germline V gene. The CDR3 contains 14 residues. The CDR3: CASSSLSSTDTQYF. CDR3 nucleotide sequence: TGTGCCAGCAGTTCCCTTAGCTCTACAGATACGCAGTATTTT.

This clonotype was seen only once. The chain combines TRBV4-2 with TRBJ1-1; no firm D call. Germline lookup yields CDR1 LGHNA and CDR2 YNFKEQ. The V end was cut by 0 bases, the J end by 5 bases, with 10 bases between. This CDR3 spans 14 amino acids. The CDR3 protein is CASSQDSGRTEAFF. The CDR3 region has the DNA TGTGCCAGCAGCCAAGATTCCGGCAGGACTGAAGCTTTCTTT.